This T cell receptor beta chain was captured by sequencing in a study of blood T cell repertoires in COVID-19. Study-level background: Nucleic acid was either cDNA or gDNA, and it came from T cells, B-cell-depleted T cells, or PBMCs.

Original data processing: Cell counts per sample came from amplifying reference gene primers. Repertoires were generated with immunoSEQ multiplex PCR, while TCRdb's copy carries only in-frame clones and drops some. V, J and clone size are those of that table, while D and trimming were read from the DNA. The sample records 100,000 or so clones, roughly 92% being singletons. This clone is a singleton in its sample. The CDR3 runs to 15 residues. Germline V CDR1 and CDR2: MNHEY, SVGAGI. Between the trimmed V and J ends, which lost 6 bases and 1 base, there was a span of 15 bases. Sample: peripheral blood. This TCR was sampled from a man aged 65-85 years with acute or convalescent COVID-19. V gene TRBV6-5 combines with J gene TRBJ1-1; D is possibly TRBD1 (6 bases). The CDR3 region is CASSQNRVPNTEAFF. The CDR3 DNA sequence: TGTGCCAGCAGCCAAAACAGGGTTCCGAACACTGAAGCTTTCTTT.